What follows describes a single T cell receptor (beta chain). Regions amplified from RNA transcripts were the TCR beta CDR3 regions. First-round RT-PCR of the TCR CDR3 relied on the HTBI primer set. TCRdb re-called the multiplex PCR reads through MiXCR, storing one row per CDR3 protein. The sample lists 500,000 to 650,000 distinct CDR3 sequences, about 20% occurring once. The entry originates in a study of T cells in Graves' hyperthyroidism and ophthalmopathy. V dropped 6 bases and J dropped 6; count of bases not matched to a gene: 6. The CDR3 sequence is 13 residues long. CDR1 SQVTM and CDR2 ANQGSEA come from the germline V gene.

The V call is TRBV29-1, the J call TRBJ2-2; 8 bases map to TRBD1. The specimen was blood. The clonotype was recovered from a man in his forties with Graves' ophthalmopathy. CDR3 nucleotides: TGCAGCGTCACGGACAGGGCGGCCGGGGAGCTGTTTTTT. Its translation: CSVTDRAAGELFF.